The clone carrying this TCR beta chain was counted a single time. This entry is derived from a study of cytomegalovirus exposure and HLA in healthy donors. Primers included in the PCR were 60 Vbeta and 13 Jbeta primers. Clones were read by immunoSEQ multiplex PCR, and TCRdb kept only the in-frame ones, dropping some. Among 100,000 to 150,000 clones listed, roughly 74% were seen once. V shed 5 bases, J shed 0 bases, and the junction held 5 bases outside the gene matches. CDR1 is SEHNR and CDR2 is FQNEAQ in the germline V gene (reference sequence). This CDR3 has 17 amino acids. The V call is TRBV7-9, the J call TRBJ2-3, with 13 bases fitting TRBD2. The source of this sequence is a woman between 50 and 59 years old in good health and CMV-seropositive. Sequenced material: PBMCs. The CDR3, as DNA: TGTGCCAGCAGCAGAGGGACTAGCGGGGCTAGCACAGATACGCAGTATTTT. This sequence encodes CASSRGTSGASTDTQYF. The variable domain in full, completed from reference TRBV7-9 and TRBJ2-3, reads DTGVSQNPRHKITKRGQNVTFRCDPISEHNRLYWYRQTLGQGPEFLTYFQNEAQLEKSRLLSDRFSAERPKGSFSTLEIQRTEQGDSAMYLCASSRGTSGASTDTQYFGPGTRLTVL.